This T cell receptor (beta chain) was recorded in a study of graft-versus-host responses after intestinal transplantation (dated by TCRdb to the early 2020s). As for the study more broadly: Multivisceral, liver-intestinal, or isolated intestinal transplants were received by the recipients. All recipients received anti-thymocyte globulin induction followed by maintenance tacrolimus and steroids for around three years. After intestinal transplantation, graft-versus-host and host-versus-graft alloreactive T cell clones in the graft, circulation and bone marrow were tracked using bulk TCR-beta CDR3 sequencing. Alloreactive clones were identified by sequencing pre-transplant mixed lymphocyte reaction products and comparing them with unstimulated pre-transplant donor and recipient T cells. The cohort enrolled 24 intestinal transplant recipients, one of whom was a retransplant, and a few patients without pretransplant specimens were excluded. A peak of at least 4% donor T cells among recipient peripheral blood mononuclear cells was the definition used for donor T cell macrochimerism. Rather than being sequenced by the commercial service, samples from a few later patients were sequenced in-house on an Illumina MiSeq and processed with MiXCR. The paper as a whole reports these results and caveats: Conclusions were limited by the relatively low number and heterogeneity of intestinal transplant patients. Early after transplant, peak levels of circulating GvH clones were associated with declines in HvG clones. GvH clones turned up in recipient bone marrow, with some appearing earlier in ileal mucosa or blood, a pattern consistent with an intestinal mucosal origin. In patients with donor T cell macrochimerism, the allografts had high GvH to HvG T cell clonal ratios.

Blood samples were collected up to 4 times in the first month after transplant and then at least monthly when available. With regard to this clone: No antigen is known for it. Base qualities are missing; no much larger clone stands one base away.

The method behind the library was the immunoSEQ multiplex PCR assay. High-throughput TCR-beta CDR3 sequencing of genomic DNA from most patients was performed by Adaptive Biotechnologies. In the authors' own workflow: TCR sequencing data for some 19 patients were retrieved from Adaptive's ImmunoSEQ software; a few other patients were processed with MiXCR and VDJtools. CDR3 nucleotide sequences shared by donor and recipient were removed because the origin of these sequences could not be assigned. At least 2-fold expansion over unstimulated cells and a minimum CFSE-low frequency of 0.002% (template counts) or 0.001% (read counts) were required for clones to be classified as alloreactive. A clone was considered mappable if detected in the sequenced pre-transplant spleen, lymph node, or MLR CFSE-low populations of the donor or recipient. The cumulative frequency of alloreactive clones was calculated as a percentage of all sequences, weighted by copy number. TCRdb mirrors the immuneACCESS table, restricted to in-frame sequences. Some clones are absent from its copies; in checked studies, under half trace to an unresolved V gene, and the reason for the others is unknown. The D gene and trimming were derived from the DNA, and the V and J assignments and clone size from that table. The sample table records approximately 60,000 clones; about 90% of these occur just once. The ten largest clones represent roughly 1.5% of the sample.

The CDR3 covers 11 residues, taking in both the cysteine and the phenylalanine. The only DNA kept is the CDR3, 33 bases in frame from the first base. Between the V and J ends, shortened by 1 base and 5 bases respectively, the junction contains 3 bases. According to the germline V gene (reference sequence), CDR1 reads SGHKS and CDR2 reads YYEKEE. This receptor was obtained from a human patient who received an intestinal transplant, so some T cells may come from the graft donor. The V gene is TRBV5-5 and the J gene is TRBJ2-5; the D gene is unclear. This specimen consisted of PBMCs, obtained 26 days after transplant. CDR3 sequence: CASSLLETQYF. The DNA sequence reads TGTGCCAGCAGCTTGCTGGAGACCCAGTACTTC.